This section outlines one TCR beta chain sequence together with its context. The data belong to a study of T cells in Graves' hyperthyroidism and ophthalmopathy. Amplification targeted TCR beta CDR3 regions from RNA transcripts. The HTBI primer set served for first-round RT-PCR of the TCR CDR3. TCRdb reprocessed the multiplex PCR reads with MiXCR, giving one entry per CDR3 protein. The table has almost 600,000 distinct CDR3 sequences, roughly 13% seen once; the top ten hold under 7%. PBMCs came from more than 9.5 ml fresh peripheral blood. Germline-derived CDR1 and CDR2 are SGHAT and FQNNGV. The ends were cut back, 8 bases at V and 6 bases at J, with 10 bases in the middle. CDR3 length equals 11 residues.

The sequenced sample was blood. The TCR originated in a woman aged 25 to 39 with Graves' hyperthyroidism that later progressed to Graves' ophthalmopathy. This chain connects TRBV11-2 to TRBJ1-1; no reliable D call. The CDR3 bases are TGTGCCAGCGGCCCGACACCTGAAGCTTTCTTT. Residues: CASGPTPEAFF.